These 4 T cell receptor beta chains originate from one sample sequenced in a study of cytomegalovirus exposure and HLA in healthy donors. The PCR employed 60 Vbeta primers together with 13 Jbeta primers. TCRdb's copy holds only in-frame clones and misses some; the assay was immunoSEQ multiplex PCR. The repertoire holds roughly 80,000 clones, with about 64% as singletons. Sequencing was done on a sample of PBMCs. These receptors all stem from a man aged 25-40 years in good health and CMV-seropositive.

This chain connects TRBV7-7 to TRBJ2-5; 7 nucleotides align to TRBD2. The CDR3 spans 13 residues. J gave up 1 base and V 8 bases, and 4 bases lay outside the gene matches. The V gene's germline CDR1 is SSHAT and CDR2 FNYEAQ (reference sequence). The CDR3 here is CASRGGSQETQYF. The CDR3 region has the DNA TGTGCCAGCCGGGGCGGGAGCCAAGAGACCCAGTACTTC.

The chain couples TRBV2 to TRBJ2-1; 9 bases agree with TRBD1. The germline gives CDR1 SNHLY, CDR2 FYNNEI. Germline trimming cut 10 bases from V and 4 bases from J; bases unmatched to any gene: 5. CDR3 length equals 13 residues. The chain's CDR3 is CATATGGYNEQFF. The CDR3 DNA follows: TGTGCCACCGCGACAGGGGGGTACAATGAGCAGTTCTTC.

The J gene is TRBJ2-1, the V gene TRBV19; 12 positions agree with TRBD2. J lost 4 bases, V lost 3 bases, and 4 bases had no gene match. The CDR3 runs 16 residues. CDR1 and CDR2 (germline): LNHDA, SQIVND (reference sequence). The CDR3 is CASSIDTSGGYNEQFF. CDR3 bases: TGTGCCAGTAGTATCGATACTAGCGGGGGGTACAATGAGCAGTTCTTC.

This rearrangement joins TRBV7-9 to TRBJ2-4; TRBD2 might be the D (5 bases). V lost 4 bases to trimming and J lost 6 bases, with 13 bases between them. Germline CDR1 is SEHNR and CDR2 is FQNEAQ (reference sequence). The CDR3 has 14 residues. The CDR3 sequence is CASSSVAEGNIQYF. The CDR3 nucleotides read TGTGCCAGCAGCTCTGTCGCCGAGGGAAACATTCAGTACTTC.